Sequencing of this TCR beta chain was carried out in a study of blood T cells in healthy people across ages. Whole-study findings and limits: Getting older went along with TCR beta diversity per million T cells dropping roughly linearly.

Worth noting for this clonotype: The target antigen is unknown.

The V gene's germline CDR1 is SEHNR and CDR2 FQNEAQ (reference sequence). The CDR3 covers 20 residues. J lost 1 base, V lost 5 bases, and 17 bases had no gene match. Primers used in a second PCR of about 6 to 12 cycles were a sample-barcoded 5' primer and a J-beta primer mix. TCRdb re-derived calls from the 5' RACE reads in MiXCR, one entry per CDR3 protein. The sample yields 1.5 million to 1.8 million distinct CDR3 sequences, 40% to 45% seen once. Source material: blood. The chain recombines TRBV7-9 with TRBJ2-1; 10 bases are shared with TRBD2. The receptor was isolated from a woman aged 18-35 years in good health. The CDR3 loop reads CASSEPRSASGGASYNEQFF. As DNA, the CDR3 is TGTGCCAGCAGCGAACCCCGTTCGGCTAGCGGGGGAGCTTCCTACAATGAGCAGTTCTTC. The complete variable domain, with remaining parts taken from reference TRBV7-9 and TRBJ2-1, reads DTGVSQNPRHKITKRGQNVTFRCDPISEHNRLYWYRQTLGQGPEFLTYFQNEAQLEKSRLLSDRFSAERPKGSFSTLEIQRTEQGDSAMYLCASSEPRSASGGASYNEQFFGPGTRLTVL.